The clone carrying this T cell receptor beta chain has a count of ten or more. These data belong to a study of CD8 T cells in ankylosing spondylitis. V dropped 1 base and J dropped 3 bases, with 7 bases sitting between them. The CDR3 covers 13 residues. The germline CDR1 and CDR2 sequences are SGHRS and YFSETQ. TCRdb itself ran the 5' RACE reads through MiXCR, one entry per CDR3 protein. The table shows 340,000 or so distinct CDR3 sequences, with roughly 14% occurring only once. The chain links TRBV5-1 to TRBJ1-2; D is unclear. The sequence came from a male donor with ankylosing spondylitis or in good health (not recorded which). The sequencing sample was made of blood, either unsorted or a sorted T cell fraction (not recorded which). In DNA, the CDR3 is TGCGCCAGCAGCTTGCGGGGTGACTATGGCTACACCTTC. Translation gives CASSLRGDYGYTF.